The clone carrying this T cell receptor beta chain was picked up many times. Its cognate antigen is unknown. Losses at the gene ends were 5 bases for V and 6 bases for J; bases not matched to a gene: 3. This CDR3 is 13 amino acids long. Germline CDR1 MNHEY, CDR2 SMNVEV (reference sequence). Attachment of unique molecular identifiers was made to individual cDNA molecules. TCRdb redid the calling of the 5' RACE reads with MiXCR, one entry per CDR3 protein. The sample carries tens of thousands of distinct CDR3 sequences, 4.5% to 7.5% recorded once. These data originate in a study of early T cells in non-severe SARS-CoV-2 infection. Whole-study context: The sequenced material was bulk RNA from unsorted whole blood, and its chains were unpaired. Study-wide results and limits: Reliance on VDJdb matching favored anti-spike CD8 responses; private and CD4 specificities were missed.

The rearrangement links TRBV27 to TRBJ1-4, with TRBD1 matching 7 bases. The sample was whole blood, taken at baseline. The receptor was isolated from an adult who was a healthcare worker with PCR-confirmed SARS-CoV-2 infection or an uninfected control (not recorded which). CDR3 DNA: TGTGCCAGCAGTCGAGACAGGGATGAAAAACTGTTTTTT. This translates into CASSRDRDEKLFF.